The clone carrying this T cell receptor beta chain was counted only a few times. This entry belongs to a study of blood T cell repertoires in COVID-19. As for the study in general: Researchers got acute and convalescent COVID-19 samples from the United States, Italy and Spain. In each case, the material was cDNA or gDNA derived from T cells, B-cell-depleted T cells, or PBMCs.

Germline lookup yields CDR1 LGHNA and CDR2 YSLEER. CDR3 length: 15 residues. The V end was cut by 1 base, the J end by 5 bases, with 14 bases between. Per the original methods: Amplification with reference gene primers provided the estimates of nucleated cell counts. Libraries were prepared by immunoSEQ multiplex PCR; TCRdb keeps only in-frame clonotypes and omits some of them. That table supplies the V and J calls and clone size; D and trimming were determined from the DNA. The sample lists 150,000 to 200,000 clones, roughly three quarters occurring once. This rearrangement joins TRBV4-3 to TRBJ2-5, with a possible D match to TRBD2 (6 bases). Sequenced material: peripheral blood. The source is a man aged 55-75 years with active or convalescent COVID-19. The CDR3 sequence is CASSQVGSGGETQYF. The CDR3 nucleotides read TGCGCCAGCAGCCAAGTGGGCTCTGGGGGGGAGACCCAGTACTTC.